The rows below give T cell receptor beta chains drawn from one sample of a study of CD8+ T cells in alopecia areata. Method: immunoSEQ multiplex PCR; TCRdb's copy keeps in-frame clones and lacks some. The data hold 45,000 to 70,000 clones, with about 96% observed a single time. This specimen consisted of CD8+ T cells sorted from blood, obtained at week 0. Source of these receptors: a human donor with alopecia areata. Each CDR3 is given without its conserved first and last residue. Fields, in order: V gene, J gene, CDR3 protein.

>TRBV6-5|TRBJ2-3
ASDTFSSTDTQY
>TRBV5-1|TRBJ2-1
ASSWGGEQF
>TRBV5-1|TRBJ2-1
ASSLGQGQF
>TRBV7-9|TRBJ2-5
ASSSTDRGIRETQY
>TRBV4-2|TRBJ2-1
ASRVAGGTYNEQF
>TRBV6-5|TRBJ2-1
ASQAGVYNEQF
>TRBV30|TRBJ1-6
ACRKGPTFNSPLH
>TRBV7-9|TRBJ2-5
ASSLVDRDRGRETQY
>TRBV7-2|.
ASRPSGGGTYEQY
>TRBV5-6|TRBJ2-7
ASSFTLGLAGGGDEQY
>TRBV2|TRBJ2-3
ASVGEINTDTQY
>TRBV6-5|TRBJ2-2
ASSYSGINSGELF
>TRBV30|TRBJ2-5
AWSITGGAETQY
>TRBV6-1|TRBJ2-7
ASSVTGYEQY
>TRBV11-3|TRBJ2-7
ASSLDRTSGETYEQY
>TRBV4-2|TRBJ2-1
ASSQRGPEQF
>TRBV7-9|TRBJ2-7
ASSLNGGPGSEQY
>TRBV4-1|TRBJ2-3
ASSQDLDRDTQY
>TRBV7-9|TRBJ1-2
ASSLGSTNYGYT
>TRBV23-1|TRBJ2-7
ASSQVFHTTILSYEQY
>TRBV4-2|TRBJ2-5
ASSRSSGEQETQY
>TRBV2|TRBJ2-4
ASSEGVNYPKNIQY
>TRBV30|TRBJ1-1
AWSVAPTTEAF
>TRBV5-6|TRBJ2-7
ASSLGGAEQY
>TRBV29-1|TRBJ2-1
SVPWGASYNEQF